This TCR beta chain appears in the sequencing data of a study of T-cell reconstitution after alpha-beta-depleted transplantation in children. Study-wide points: Some patients owed their high day-60 TCRbeta diversity to surviving recipient T cells and thymic progenitors. About two months after transplant, alpha-beta T cells reportedly came from several hundred expanded graft clones. The main origin of T-cell counts and diversity one year after transplant was newly produced T cells.

Unique molecular identifiers were used in preparing the TCRbeta library. TCRdb re-called the PCR reads through MiXCR, storing one row per CDR3 protein. This table has about 160,000 distinct CDR3 sequences, 11% appearing once. This CDR3 is 17 amino acids long. Trimming took 2 bases from V and 7 from J; bases not matched to a gene: 13. Germline V gene data show CDR1 as SGHRS and CDR2 as YFSETQ. This clonotype was seen ten or more times. Its specificity is not known. The sequence derives from a boy under 10 years old with acute myeloid leukemia, due to receive a stem cell transplant. V usage is TRBV5-1 and J usage is TRBJ2-5; 11 positions match TRBD2. Sequences were derived from PBMCs, sampled before TCRalphabeta/CD19-depleted stem cell transplant. The CDR3 coding sequence is TGCGCCAGCAGCTTTACCGGGACTAGCGGTTCGGGCGGGACCCAGTACTTC. Translating gives CASSFTGTSGSGGTQYF.